This T cell receptor beta chain was sequenced in a study of cytomegalovirus exposure and HLA in healthy donors. V was clipped by 1 base and J by 3 bases, with 15 bases between them. Germline V gives CDR1 SGHAT, CDR2 FQDESV (reference sequence). The CDR3 covers 16 residues. PCR amplification relied on 60 Vbeta primers (plus 13 Jbeta primers). TCRdb's copy holds only in-frame clones and misses some; the assay was immunoSEQ multiplex PCR. This table has around 130,000 clones, 65% to 80% appearing once. The specimen was PBMCs. The source of this sequence is a middle-aged woman in good health and CMV-seronegative. The chain carries TRBV11-1 and TRBJ1-2; unclear D gene. The CDR3 DNA reads TGTGCCAGCAGCTTAGGCCGTAGAACCGAGGACTATGGCTACACCTTC. Encoded protein: CASSLGRRTEDYGYTF.